Below are 13 T cell receptor beta chains sequenced from a single sample in a study of CD8+CD57+ T cells in acquired aplastic anemia. The template for TCR beta VDJ and CDR3 sequence profiling was genomic DNA. TCRdb independently ran MiXCR on the reads; one entry per CDR3 protein. Among 400,000 to 500,000 distinct CDR3 sequences, around 72% were seen once, and the ten largest hold 4%. The sequenced material came from sorted CD4+, CD8+, or CD8+CD57+ T cells (not recorded which) from PBMCs. The receptors stem from a human donor in good health, serving as a control.

Only one count was recorded for this clonotype. The chain joins TRBV9 to TRBJ2-5; D call uncertain. The length of the CDR3 is 14 residues. Germline V lookup: CDR1 SGDLS, CDR2 YYNGEE. The V and J ends lost 8 bases and 13 bases respectively, with 27 bases between them. The CDR3 DNA reads as TGTGCCAGTCGCCCTGGCGGTAACGAGGAGTACTTGTACTTC. Translating it yields CASRPGGNEEYLYF.

The V and J genes are TRBV13 and TRBJ2-2; D may be TRBD1 (5 bases). V was shortened by 1 base and J by 13 bases, with 13 bases between the two germline ends. Germline CDR1 PRHDT, CDR2 FYEKMQ (reference sequence). There are 13 residues in the CDR3. The CDR3 nucleotides read TGTGCCAGCAGCTTAGCAGGACAAGCTTTGCTGTTTTTT. Amino acid sequence: CASSLAGQALLFF.

The chain couples TRBV20-1 to TRBJ2-7, with D unclear. The CDR3 has 16 amino acids. The V and J ends lost 4 bases and 5 bases respectively, with 24 bases between them. Germline CDR1 DFQATT, CDR2 SNEGSKA (reference sequence). Here the CDR3 reads CSATRPLTASIDEQYF. The CDR3 DNA is TGCAGTGCTACGAGACCACTAACGGCGTCTATCGACGAGCAGTACTTC.

This rearrangement joins TRBV24-1 to TRBJ1-5, with a tentative D call TRBD1 (6 bases). The V end lost 7 bases, the J end lost 1 base, and 13 bases lay between the germline ends. The CDR3 has 15 amino acids. Germline V lookup: CDR1 KGHDR, CDR2 SFDVKD. The CDR3 region is CATSHRVRSNQPQHF. The CDR3 DNA sequence: TGTGCCACCAGCCACAGGGTACGGAGCAATCAGCCCCAGCATTTT.

The rearrangement joins TRBV11-2 to TRBJ2-7; 9 bases are shared with TRBD1. TRBJ2-1 matches the DNA end more closely, so the J call is doubtful. Germline values: CDR1 SGHAT, CDR2 FQNNGV. The CDR3 sequence is 16 residues long. The CDR3 spells CASGQLLGTGRNEQFF. The CDR3 DNA reads TGTGCCAGCGGTCAACTTCTCGGGACAGGGAGGAATGAGCAGTTCTTC.

In the case of this clonotype: As the CDR3 is not closed by the conserved phenylalanine or tryptophan, this likely results from a read error. The limits of the CDR3 on the DNA are not certain, so only TCRdb's listed CDR3 is given. The rearrangement links TRBV7-2 to TRBJ1-6; the table's D call TRBD1 went unverified against the DNA. CDR1 is SGHTA, CDR2 FQGNSA, per germline. A total of 13 residues make up the CDR3, ends included. The CDR3 loop reads CASSLKLSNHPQH.

With regard to this clonotype: The CDR3 does not close with the conserved phenylalanine or tryptophan, likely indicating a read error. Because the CDR3's place on the DNA is in doubt, the DNA is left out and the CDR3 is given as listed by TCRdb. This chain links TRBV7-2 with TRBJ1-1; the tabulated D call, TRBD1, remains unverified against the DNA. Germline CDR1 and CDR2: SGHTA and FQGNSA. Termini included, the CDR3 measures 13 amino acids. CDR3: CASSPRDDRDYGY.

The chain links TRBV7-3 to TRBJ2-7; either TRBD1 or TRBD2 may fit D (5 bases each). V was trimmed by 5 bases and J by 1 base, leaving 15 bases between them. Germline V gene data show CDR1 as SGHTA and CDR2 as FQGTGA. The CDR3 spans 15 residues. The CDR3 DNA follows: TGTGCCAGCAGCGCCCGGGGCCAGGCTTCCTACGAGCAGTACTTC. Its protein is CASSARGQASYEQYF.

As regards this clonotype: At one boundary the junction diverges from the germline segment, which might be a read error. In DNA form, the CDR3 reads TGTGCCAGCAGCCCAGGCCGGACAGAGCAAGAAACCCACTACTTC. Translating gives CASSPGRTEQETHYF. V usage is TRBV7-2 and J usage is TRBJ2-5; D might be TRBD1 (6 bases). This CDR3 contains 15 residues. Germline CDR1 SGHTA, CDR2 FQGNSA.

Note on this clonotype: The junction differs from germline at one of its ends, possibly a read error. The J gene is TRBJ2-1, the V gene TRBV2; TRBD2 matches 7 bases. Gene TRBJ2-7 matches the end of the DNA better, so the J call may be wrong. This CDR3 contains 14 residues. Per the germline V gene, CDR1 is SNHLY and CDR2 is FYNNEI. CDR3 DNA: TGCAGCGCTAGAGGCGGGGGAGCCTATAATGAGCAGTACTTC. Translation gives CSARGGGAYNEQYF.

To note about this clonotype: The germline gene is not matched at one end of the junction; a read error may be the cause. The chain couples TRBV7-2 to TRBJ2-3; 7 bases fit TRBD2. The CDR3 covers 14 residues. Germline lookup yields CDR1 SGHTA and CDR2 FQGNSA. CDR3 in DNA: TGTGCTAGCAGCCGGGTGGCGGGGGAAGATCCGCAGTATTTT. Amino acids: CASSRVAGEDPQYF.

To note about this clonotype: The conserved phenylalanine or tryptophan normally closing the CDR3 is absent here, so this likely arose from a read error. The limits of the CDR3 on the DNA are not certain, so only TCRdb's listed CDR3 is given. The rearrangement links TRBV7-2 to TRBJ1-5; the D call in the table, TRBD1, was not verified against the DNA. The CDR3 sequence runs 13 residues, both termini included. CDR1 is SGHTA, CDR2 FQGNSA, per germline. The CDR3 protein is CASSLGVQINQPH.

J is TRBJ2-1 and V is TRBV20-1; D is possibly TRBD2 (6 bases). The CDR3 loop spans 15 amino acids. V dropped 6 bases and J dropped 2 bases, with 17 bases sitting between them. CDR1 is DFQATT, CDR2 SNEGSKA, per germline (reference sequence). The CDR3 region has the DNA TGCAGTGCCACCAAGGGACTTCTAACCTACAATGAGCAGTTCTTC. It is translated as CSATKGLLTYNEQFF.